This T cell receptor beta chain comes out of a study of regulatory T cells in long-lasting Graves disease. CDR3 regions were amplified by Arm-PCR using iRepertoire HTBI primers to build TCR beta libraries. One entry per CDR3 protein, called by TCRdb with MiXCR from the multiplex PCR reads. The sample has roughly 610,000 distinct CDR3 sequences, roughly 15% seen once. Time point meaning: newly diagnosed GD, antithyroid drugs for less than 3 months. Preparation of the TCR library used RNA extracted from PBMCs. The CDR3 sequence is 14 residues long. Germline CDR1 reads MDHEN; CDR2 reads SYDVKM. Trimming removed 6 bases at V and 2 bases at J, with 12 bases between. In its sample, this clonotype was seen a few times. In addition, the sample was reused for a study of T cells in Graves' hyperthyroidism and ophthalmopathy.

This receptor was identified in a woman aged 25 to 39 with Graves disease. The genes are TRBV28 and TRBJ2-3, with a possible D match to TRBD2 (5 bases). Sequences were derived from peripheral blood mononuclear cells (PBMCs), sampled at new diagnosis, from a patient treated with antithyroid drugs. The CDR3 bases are TGTGCCAGCAGCCCCCGGACTTACACAGATACGCAGTATTTT. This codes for CASSPRTYTDTQYF.